The 14 T cell receptor beta chains reported below all come from one sample, sequenced in a study of cytomegalovirus exposure and HLA in healthy donors. The PCR ran on 60 Vbeta and 13 Jbeta primers. Libraries were prepared by immunoSEQ multiplex PCR; TCRdb keeps only in-frame clonotypes and omits some of them. The top ten hold under 2% of the sample, which has approximately 140,000 clones, roughly 80% seen once. The sequencing input was PBMCs. These receptors all stem from a female donor in good health and CMV-seronegative.

The CDR3 DNA follows: TGTGCCAGCAGTTCCTACGAGCAATATTACAATGAGCAGTTCTTC. Amino acid sequence: CASSSYEQYYNEQFF. The chain uses TRBV28 and TRBJ2-1; D is undetermined. CDR1 and CDR2 (germline): MDHEN, SYDVKM. The CDR3 runs to 15 residues. V lost 4 bases to trimming and J lost 4 bases, with 14 bases between them. Combining the CDR3 with reference TRBV28 and TRBJ2-1 gives the whole variable domain DVKVTQSSRYLVKRTGEKVFLECVQDMDHENMFWYRQDPGLGLRLIYFSYDVKMKEKGDIPEGYSVSREKKERFSLILESASTNQTSMYLCASSSYEQYYNEQFFGPGTRLTVL.

The chain joins TRBV6-1 to TRBJ1-1; 7 nucleotides agree with TRBD1. Germline assignment: CDR1 MNHNS and CDR2 SASEGT. CDR3 length equals 14 residues. Unmatched junction bases numbered 6, after V lost 7 bases and J lost 1 base. This CDR3 reads CASTGTVRNTEAFF. Here the CDR3 DNA reads TGTGCCAGCACTGGGACAGTCAGGAACACTGAAGCTTTCTTT.

The rearrangement uses TRBV5-6 and TRBJ1-2; TRBD1 might be the D (5 bases). CDR3 length: 15 residues. Germline V CDR1 and CDR2: SGHDT, YYEEEE. Trimming left V 0 bases short and J 3 bases short, with 12 bases between. The CDR3 is CASSLALGGDYGYTF. CDR3 DNA sequence: TGTGCCAGCAGCTTGGCCCTTGGGGGGGACTATGGCTACACCTTC.

J is TRBJ2-7 and V is TRBV9, with unresolved D. The CDR3 extends over 14 amino acids. V lost 0 bases, J lost 1 base, and 8 bases lay in between. Germline lookup yields CDR1 SGDLS and CDR2 YYNGEE. The DNA for the CDR3 is TGTGCCAGCAGCGTAGGGCCAAGATCCTACGAGCAGTACTTC. Residues: CASSVGPRSYEQYF.

CDR3 loop: CASSFQAGAINQPQHF. CDR3 nucleotide sequence: TGTGCCAGCAGCTTCCAGGCAGGGGCGATCAATCAGCCCCAGCATTTT. The V call is TRBV7-9, the J call TRBJ1-5, with TRBD1 as a possible D gene (6 bases). Trimming left V 3 bases short and J 3 bases short, with 15 bases between. CDR3 length equals 16 residues. Germline V gives CDR1 SEHNR, CDR2 FQNEAQ (reference sequence).

Details on this clone: Since no conserved phenylalanine or tryptophan closes the CDR3, a read error is the likely cause. V and J are TRBV6-5 and TRBJ1-1; a possible D gene is TRBD1 (5 bases). The V and J ends lost 0 bases and 0 bases respectively, with 8 bases between them. The CDR3 spans 15 residues. Germline V gives CDR1 MNHEY, CDR2 SVGAGI. DNA for the CDR3: TGTGCCAGCAGTTACTCGTCAGGGCTGAACACTGAAGCTTTCCTT. This codes for CASSYSSGLNTEAFL.

A single count supports this clone. The chain uses TRBV11-3 and TRBJ2-7; 9 nucleotides match TRBD1. Germline CDR1 and CDR2: SGHNT and YENEEA. CDR3 length: 19 amino acids. After removal of 4 bases from V and 3 bases from J, the junction contained 19 bases not matched to a gene. The DNA of the CDR3 is TGTGCCAGCAGCTCCCTACTAAGTACCGGGACAGGGCTCTACTACGAGCAGTACTTC. Translated, it gives CASSSLLSTGTGLYYEQYF.

J is TRBJ1-2 and V is TRBV28, with D possibly TRBD1 on 6 matching bases. V was shortened by 0 bases and J by 1 base, with 12 bases between the two germline ends. There are 16 residues in the CDR3. Germline CDR1 reads MDHEN; CDR2 reads SYDVKM. In DNA form, the CDR3 reads TGTGCCAGCAGTTTATGGAGCGGACAGCGTAACTATGGCTACACCTTC. The encoded protein is CASSLWSGQRNYGYTF.

This clone came up a few times. V is TRBV28 and J is TRBJ1-1; 11 bases agree with TRBD1. The CDR3 is 15 residues long. The germline CDR1 and CDR2 sequences are MDHEN and SYDVKM. V shed 5 bases, J shed 3 bases, and the junction held 5 bases outside the gene matches. This CDR3 reads CASSRTGGAYTEAFF. As DNA, the CDR3 is TGTGCCAGCAGTCGGACAGGGGGCGCGTACACTGAAGCTTTCTTT.

This rearrangement joins TRBV7-7 to TRBJ2-5, with D perhaps matching TRBD2 (5 bases). Germline values: CDR1 SSHAT, CDR2 FNYEAQ (reference sequence). This CDR3 is built from 16 residues. The germline V and J ends were trimmed by 5 bases and 2 bases, with 18 bases remaining between them. The CDR3 region is CASSLGVTTGQETQYF. The CDR3 region has the DNA TGTGCCAGCAGCCTCGGGGTCACGACGGGGCAAGAGACCCAGTACTTC.

This clone was observed a few times. This chain joins TRBV19 and TRBJ1-4; D not resolved. CDR1 is LNHDA, CDR2 SQIVND, per germline (reference sequence). The germline V and J ends were trimmed by 3 bases and 8 bases, with 4 bases remaining between them. CDR3 length equals 11 residues. The CDR3 loop reads CASSISEKLFF. DNA of the CDR3: TGTGCCAGTAGTATCTCGGAAAAACTGTTTTTT. Full variable domain (outside the CDR3, taken from reference TRBV19 and TRBJ1-4): DGGITQSPKYLFRKEGQNVTLSCEQNLNHDAMYWYRQDPGQGLRLIYYSQIVNDFQKGDIAEGYSVSREKKESFPLTVTSAQKNPTAFYLCASSISEKLFFGSGTQLSVL.

This clone was observed a few times. The chain carries TRBV27 and TRBJ1-3; D call uncertain. Between the trimmed V and J ends, which lost 6 bases and 2 bases, there was a span of 11 bases. Germline V gene data show CDR1 as MNHEY and CDR2 as SMNVEV (reference sequence). The CDR3 has 14 amino acids. CDR3 DNA sequence: TGTGCCAGCAGACGGGCGGGGACTGGAAACACCATATATTTT. This sequence encodes CASRRAGTGNTIYF.

V usage is TRBV4-1 and J usage is TRBJ1-2; D uncertain. With 0 bases removed from V and 2 bases from J, the gap between germline ends came to 10 bases. The length of the CDR3 is 15 residues. Germline V gene lookup returns CDR1 MGHRA and CDR2 YSYEKL. In nucleotides, the CDR3 is TGCGCCAGCAGCCAAGATCCCGCACAGAACTATGGCTACACCTTC. Translation: CASSQDPAQNYGYTF.

The rearrangement uses TRBV7-3 and TRBJ1-2; 10 nucleotides match TRBD1. From germline, CDR1 is SGHTA and CDR2 FQGTGA. The CDR3 consists of 17 residues. With 2 bases clipped from V and 4 bases from J, the junction kept 10 bases outside the gene matches. Here the CDR3 reads CASSLGGTGASSYGYTF. The CDR3 DNA reads TGTGCCAGCAGCTTAGGGGGGACAGGGGCCTCGTCCTATGGCTACACCTTC.